This T cell receptor beta chain was observed in a study of blood T cell repertoires in COVID-19. Study at large: PBMCs, B-cell-depleted T cells, or T cells were the source of the cDNA or gDNA that made up the material.

CDR1 MNHEY and CDR2 SMNVEV come from the germline V gene (reference sequence). This CDR3 contains 14 residues. J gave up 4 bases and V 0 bases, and 2 bases lay outside the gene matches. Study processing details: Reference gene primer amplification gave nucleated cell count estimates. Data came from immunoSEQ multiplex PCR; TCRdb stores just in-frame clones and leaves some out. V, J and clone size are taken as reported in that table, and D and trimming were inferred from the DNA itself. The table includes a few hundred thousand clones, around 90% detected once. The receptor was derived from a woman between 25 and 40 years old who had recovered from COVID-19. The rearrangement links TRBV27 to TRBJ1-2; 7 bases align to TRBD1. The sample taken for sequencing was PBMCs or T cells enriched from blood (not recorded which). The CDR3 protein is CASSLSNRGYGYTF. CDR3 nucleotide sequence: TGTGCCAGCAGTTTATCCAACAGGGGCTATGGCTACACCTTC.